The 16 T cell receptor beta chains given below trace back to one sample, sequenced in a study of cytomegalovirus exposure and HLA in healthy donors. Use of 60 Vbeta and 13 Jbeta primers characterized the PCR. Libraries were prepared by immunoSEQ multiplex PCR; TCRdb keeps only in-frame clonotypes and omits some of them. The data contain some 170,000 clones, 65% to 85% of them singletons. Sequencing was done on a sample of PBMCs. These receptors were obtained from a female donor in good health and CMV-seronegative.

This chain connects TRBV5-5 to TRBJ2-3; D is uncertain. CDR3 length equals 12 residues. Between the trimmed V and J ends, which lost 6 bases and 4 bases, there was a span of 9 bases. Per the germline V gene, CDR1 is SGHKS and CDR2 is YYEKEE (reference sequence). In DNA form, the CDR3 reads TGTGCCAGCAATCCTTTCGCAGATACGCAGTATTTT. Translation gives CASNPFADTQYF.

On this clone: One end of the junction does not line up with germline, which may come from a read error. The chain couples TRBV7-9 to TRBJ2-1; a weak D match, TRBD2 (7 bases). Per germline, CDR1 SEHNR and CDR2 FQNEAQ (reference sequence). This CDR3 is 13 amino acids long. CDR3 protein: CSSSLGGGNEQFF. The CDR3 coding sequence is TGTTCCAGCAGCTTAGGGGGGGGCAATGAGCAGTTCTTC.

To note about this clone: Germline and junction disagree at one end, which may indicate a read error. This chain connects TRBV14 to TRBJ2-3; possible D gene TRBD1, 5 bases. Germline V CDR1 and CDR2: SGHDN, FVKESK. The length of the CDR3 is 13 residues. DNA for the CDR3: TGTGCCAGCAGTCCTTATAACAGGTCCCCCAAATTTTTT. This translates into CASSPYNRSPKFF.

In DNA form, the CDR3 reads TGTGCCAGCAGCTATTCCGGGACAAGATTCTACGAGCAGTACTTC. Amino acid sequence: CASSYSGTRFYEQYF. The chain recombines TRBV14 with TRBJ2-5; a weak D match, TRBD1 (6 bases). The end of the DNA fits TRBJ2-7 better, so the J call may be wrong. Germline lookup yields CDR1 SGHDN and CDR2 FVKESK. The CDR3 sequence is 15 residues long.

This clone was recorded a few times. The CDR3 DNA reads TGTGCCAGCAGCTACGGAGGGGCAGCAACTAATGAAAAACTGTTTTTT. Amino acids: CASSYGGAATNEKLFF. The chain joins TRBV5-4 to TRBJ1-4, with D perhaps matching TRBD1 (5 bases). Germline CDR1 SGHNT, CDR2 YYREEE (reference sequence). This CDR3 region has 16 residues. The V gene lost 3 bases and the J gene lost 0 bases, with 12 bases spanning the gap.

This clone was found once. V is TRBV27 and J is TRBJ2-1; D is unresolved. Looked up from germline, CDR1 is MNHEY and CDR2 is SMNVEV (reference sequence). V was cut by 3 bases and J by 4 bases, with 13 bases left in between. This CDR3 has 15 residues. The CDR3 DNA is TGTGCCAGCAGTTTTGGGCAGACCCTTTACAATGAGCAGTTCTTC. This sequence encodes CASSFGQTLYNEQFF.

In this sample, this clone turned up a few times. The DNA of the CDR3 is TGTGCCAGCAGCCTACAGGGGCCTGGAAACACCATATATTTT. Its translation is CASSLQGPGNTIYF. The chain carries TRBV27 and TRBJ1-3; 7 nucleotides match TRBD1. The CDR3 runs 14 residues. After removal of 6 bases from V and 2 bases from J, the junction contained 4 bases not matched to a gene. Germline lookup yields CDR1 MNHEY and CDR2 SMNVEV (reference sequence).

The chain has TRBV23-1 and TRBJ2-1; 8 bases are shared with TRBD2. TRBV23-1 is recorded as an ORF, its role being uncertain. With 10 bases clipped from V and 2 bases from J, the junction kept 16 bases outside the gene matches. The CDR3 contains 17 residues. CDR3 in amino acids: CANYRLAGRAAYNEQFF. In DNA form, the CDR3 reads TGCGCCAATTACCGGCTAGCGGGCCGTGCGGCCTACAATGAGCAGTTCTTC.

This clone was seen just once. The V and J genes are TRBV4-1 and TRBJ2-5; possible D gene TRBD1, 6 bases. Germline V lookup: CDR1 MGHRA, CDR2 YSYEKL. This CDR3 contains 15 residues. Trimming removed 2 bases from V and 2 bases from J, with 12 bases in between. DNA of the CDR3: TGCGCCAGCAGCCAACCGGGACAACGTCAAGAGACCCAGTACTTC. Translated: CASSQPGQRQETQYF.

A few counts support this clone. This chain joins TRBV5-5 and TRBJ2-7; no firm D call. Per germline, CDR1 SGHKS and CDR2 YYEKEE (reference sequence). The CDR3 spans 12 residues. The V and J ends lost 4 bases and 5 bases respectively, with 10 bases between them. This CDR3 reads CASSLQAHEQYF. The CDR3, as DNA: TGTGCCAGCAGCCTCCAGGCCCACGAGCAGTACTTC.

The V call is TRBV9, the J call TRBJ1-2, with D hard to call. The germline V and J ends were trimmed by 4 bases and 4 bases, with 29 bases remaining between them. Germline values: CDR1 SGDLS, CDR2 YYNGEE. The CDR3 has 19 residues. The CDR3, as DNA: TGTGCCAGCAGCTATTCTACGGGTCGAGCCCTGAACCGAGGCTATGGCTACACCTTC. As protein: CASSYSTGRALNRGYGYTF. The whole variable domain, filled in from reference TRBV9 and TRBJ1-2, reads DSGVTQTPKHLITATGQRVTLRCSPRSGDLSVYWYQQSLDQGLQFLIQYYNGEERAKGNILERFSAQQFPDLHSELNLSSLELGDSALYFCASSYSTGRALNRGYGYTFGSGTRLTVV.

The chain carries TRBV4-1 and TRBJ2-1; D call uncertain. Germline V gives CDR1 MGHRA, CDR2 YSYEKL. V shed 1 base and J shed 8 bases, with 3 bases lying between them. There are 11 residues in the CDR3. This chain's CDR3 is CASSQADEQFF. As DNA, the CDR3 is TGCGCCAGCAGCCAAGCGGATGAGCAGTTCTTC.

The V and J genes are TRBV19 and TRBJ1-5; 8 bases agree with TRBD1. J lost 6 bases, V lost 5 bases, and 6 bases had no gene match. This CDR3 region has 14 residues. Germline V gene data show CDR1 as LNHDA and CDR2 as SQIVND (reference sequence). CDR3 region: CASSPPQGAQPQHF. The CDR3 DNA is TGTGCCAGTAGTCCTCCTCAGGGGGCTCAGCCCCAGCATTTT.

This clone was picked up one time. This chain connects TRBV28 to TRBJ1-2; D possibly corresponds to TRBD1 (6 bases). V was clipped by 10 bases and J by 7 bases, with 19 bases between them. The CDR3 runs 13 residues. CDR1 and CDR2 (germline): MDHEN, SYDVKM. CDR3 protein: CAIPGRGISGYTF. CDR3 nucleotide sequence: TGTGCCATCCCGGGGAGGGGGATTTCTGGCTACACCTTC.

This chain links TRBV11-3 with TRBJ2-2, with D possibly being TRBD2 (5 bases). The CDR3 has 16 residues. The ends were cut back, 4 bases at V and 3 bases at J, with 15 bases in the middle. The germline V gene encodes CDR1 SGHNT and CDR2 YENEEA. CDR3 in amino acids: CASSSGQSGYTGELFF. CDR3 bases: TGTGCCAGCAGCTCCGGGCAGTCGGGGTACACCGGGGAGCTGTTTTTT.

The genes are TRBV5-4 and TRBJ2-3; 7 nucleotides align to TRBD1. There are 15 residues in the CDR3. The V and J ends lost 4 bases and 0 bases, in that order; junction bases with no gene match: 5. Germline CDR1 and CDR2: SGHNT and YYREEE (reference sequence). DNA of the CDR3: TGTGCCAGCAGCACCTACAGGGGAAGCACAGATACGCAGTATTTT. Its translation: CASSTYRGSTDTQYF.